Listed here are 15 T cell receptor beta chains from one sample, sequenced in a study of T cell changes during pregnancy in multiple sclerosis. Clones were read by immunoSEQ multiplex PCR, and TCRdb kept only the in-frame ones, dropping some. The sample has approximately 130,000 clones, roughly 95% seen once. The input for sequencing was peripheral blood, taken after pregnancy. The receptor set was obtained from a female donor with multiple sclerosis, enrolled in a pregnancy study.

The chain joins TRBV6-5 to TRBJ2-4; no reliable D call. The CDR3 is 12 residues long. V gave up 8 bases and J gave up 7 bases, with 12 bases separating them. The germline V gene encodes CDR1 MNHEY and CDR2 SVGAGI. DNA for the CDR3: TGTGCCAGCGCTAGTCTGTCGAACATTCAGTACTTC. Translated: CASASLSNIQYF.

The gene calls are TRBV6-6 and TRBJ2-4, with TRBD1 matching 7 bases. The CDR3 extends over 14 amino acids. J lost 5 bases, V lost 4 bases, and 5 bases had no gene match. Germline CDR1 is MNHNY and CDR2 is SVGAGI (reference sequence). CDR3 nucleotide sequence: TGTGCCAGCAGTTTGAACAGGGGCGAAAACATTCAGTACTTC. Protein: CASSLNRGENIQYF.

The chain recombines TRBV10-3 with TRBJ2-3; 12 bases match TRBD2. Trimming removed 4 bases from V and 4 bases from J; junction bases left unmatched: 3. This CDR3 contains 15 residues. Germline V CDR1 and CDR2: ENHRY, SYGVKD. The CDR3 DNA sequence: TGTGCCATCAGTGCGACTAGCGGGAGCCCAGATACGCAGTATTTT. As protein: CAISATSGSPDTQYF.

J is TRBJ2-1 and V is TRBV25-1, with a weak D call TRBD2 (6 bases). With 6 bases removed from V and 5 bases from J, the gap between germline ends came to 11 bases. Germline loops: CDR1 MGHDK, CDR2 SYGVNS. The CDR3 spans 13 residues. The CDR3 region is CASRRGVNNEQFF. DNA of the CDR3: TGTGCCAGCAGGCGCGGGGTTAACAATGAGCAGTTCTTC.

V is TRBV7-6 and J is TRBJ1-5, with D unresolved. This CDR3 region has 15 residues. Trimming removed 5 bases at V and 2 bases at J, with 13 bases between. Germline CDR1 and CDR2: SGHVS and FNYEAQ. CDR3 DNA: TGTGCCAGCAGCGCGGAAATTGGCCGCAATCAGCCCCAGCATTTT. It specifies CASSAEIGRNQPQHF. Together with reference TRBV7-6 and TRBJ1-5, the CDR3 gives the full variable domain: GAGVSQSPRYKVTKRGQDVALRCDPISGHVSLYWYRQALGQGPEFLTYFNYEAQQDKSGLPNDRFSAERPEGSISTLTIQRTEQRDSAMYRCASSAEIGRNQPQHFGDGTRLSIL.

The chain carries TRBV21-1 and TRBJ2-7; the table's TRBD1 call for D was not verified on the DNA. TRBV21-1 is labeled a pseudogene. CDR3 length equals 15 residues. The CDR3 is CASSNWDREDYEQYF. DNA for the CDR3: TGTGCCAGCAGCAACTGGGACAGGGAAGACTACGAGCAGTACTTC.

The chain joins TRBV5-6 to TRBJ2-5; tentatively, D is TRBD2 (7 bases). V was trimmed by 0 bases and J by 5 bases, leaving 11 bases between them. Germline CDR1 reads SGHDT; CDR2 reads YYEEEE. The CDR3 runs 14 residues. CDR3 in DNA: TGTGCCAGCAGCTTGGGCGGGGGCCGGGAGACCCAGTACTTC. It is translated as CASSLGGGRETQYF.

The rearrangement joins TRBV19 to TRBJ1-1, with TRBD1 as a possible D gene (6 bases). This CDR3 has 14 residues. With 7 bases removed from V and 4 bases from J, the gap between germline ends came to 16 bases. Germline loops: CDR1 LNHDA, CDR2 SQIVND (reference sequence). This CDR3 reads CASMTQGRSTEAFF. CDR3 nucleotide sequence: TGTGCCAGTATGACCCAGGGGAGAAGCACTGAAGCTTTCTTT.

The chain uses TRBV19 and TRBJ2-1; TRBD2 matches at 10 bases. Trimming took 3 bases from V and 0 from J; bases not matched to a gene: 5. Germline V CDR1 and CDR2: LNHDA, SQIVND (reference sequence). This CDR3 spans 17 amino acids. Here the CDR3 reads CASSMFPSGSSYNEQFF. The CDR3 nucleotides are TGTGCCAGTAGTATGTTTCCTAGCGGGAGCTCCTACAATGAGCAGTTCTTC.

V and J are TRBV29-1 and TRBJ2-7; 8 nucleotides agree with TRBD1. V lost 5 bases and J lost 5; bases outside the gene matches: 8. This CDR3 has 13 amino acids. Germline V gives CDR1 SQVTM, CDR2 ANQGSEA. CDR3 sequence reads: CSVLRQGLDEQYF. DNA for the CDR3: TGCAGCGTTCTACGACAGGGGTTGGACGAGCAGTACTTC.

V gene TRBV29-1 combines with J gene TRBJ1-2, with 10 bases that match TRBD1. There are 13 residues in the CDR3. The junction had 9 bases not matched to a gene; V was cut back by 7 bases and J by 7 bases. The germline V gene encodes CDR1 SQVTM and CDR2 ANQGSEA. The CDR3 coding sequence is TGCAGCGCAGAGACAGGGGGCGTCGGTGGCTACACCTTC. This gives the protein CSAETGGVGGYTF.

CDR3 amino acids: CASSVLGSSYNEQFF. CDR3 DNA sequence: TGTGCCAGCAGTGTCCTGGGGAGCTCCTACAATGAGCAGTTCTTC. The chain is built from TRBV6-5 and TRBJ2-1; D is perhaps TRBD2 (5 bases). Deletions cut 5 bases from V and 0 bases from J, with 11 bases between. CDR1 is MNHEY, CDR2 SVGAGI, per germline. This CDR3 comprises 15 residues.

This clone was counted a single time. This chain uses TRBV29-1 with TRBJ2-7; a weak D match, TRBD1 (6 bases). This CDR3 has 12 amino acids. Per the germline V gene, CDR1 is SQVTM and CDR2 is ANQGSEA. V was shortened by 4 bases and J by 2 bases, with 9 bases between the two germline ends. DNA of the CDR3: TGCAGCGTTGGGACAGATACCTACGAGCAGTACTTC. Protein product: CSVGTDTYEQYF.

The rearrangement joins TRBV27 to TRBJ2-1; 9 positions match TRBD1. The CDR3 totals 15 residues. V was pared by 5 bases and J by 3 bases, with 5 bases of the junction left unmatched. The V gene's germline CDR1 is MNHEY and CDR2 SMNVEV (reference sequence). CDR3: CASSPTGGGYNEQFF. The CDR3 DNA reads TGTGCCAGCAGTCCAACAGGGGGCGGCTACAATGAGCAGTTCTTC.

V usage is TRBV6-5 and J usage is TRBJ2-7; TRBD2 aligns across 7 bases. This CDR3 comprises 13 residues. Germline CDR1 is MNHEY and CDR2 is SVGAGI. V shed 4 bases and J 4 bases; nucleotides not matched to a gene: 4. The CDR3 region has the DNA TGTGCCAGCAGTTTCGGGACTAATTACGAGCAGTACTTC. This gives the protein CASSFGTNYEQYF.